This T cell receptor (beta chain) emerged from a study of regulatory T cells in long-lasting Graves disease. Study-level background: To qualify as persistent, Graves' disease required over 5 years of antithyroid drugs with positive TSH receptor antibodies.

Specified time point: persistent/refractory GD, antithyroid drugs over 5 years with positive TRAb. PBMCs provided the RNA from which the TCR library was made. V lost 2 bases, J lost 3 bases, and 15 bases stayed unmatched. Germline values: CDR1 LNHNV, CDR2 YYDKDF (reference sequence). The CDR3 runs 18 residues. Combining iRepertoire HTBI primers with Arm-PCR of CDR3 regions, the authors built TCR beta libraries. TCRdb itself ran the multiplex PCR reads through MiXCR, one entry per CDR3 protein. The top ten clones hold about 20% of a sample with fewer than 450,000 distinct CDR3 sequences, less than 25% of them seen once.

The chain employs TRBV15 and TRBJ2-7, with 8 bases aligning to TRBD1. The input for sequencing was peripheral blood mononuclear cells (PBMCs), taken when the disease was refractory, from a patient treated with antithyroid drugs. The origin of this receptor is a female donor with Graves disease. CDR3 protein: CATSRTLDQGQVNYEQYF. The CDR3 nucleotides read TGTGCCACCAGCAGAACTCTCGATCAGGGACAGGTAAACTACGAGCAGTACTTC.